This TCR beta chain came from a study of shared clonotypes between healthy human individuals. Profiled with immunoSEQ multiplex PCR; TCRdb holds only in-frame clones, not every one. The sample carries more than 500,000 clones, 90% to 97% recorded once. Adult donors, all healthy and HIV-negative, had no recent acute infections or vaccinations. CDR1 and CDR2 from the germline V gene are SQVTM and ANQGSEA. This CDR3 has 13 amino acids. Trimming at V came to 6 bases and at J to 4 bases, leaving 8 bases not matched to a gene. The receptor comes from a woman in her twenties or thirties in good health. The V gene is TRBV29-1, the J gene TRBJ2-5; 7 bases are shared with TRBD1. The sample comprised naive CD4+ T cells sorted from blood. Subset described: CD45RA+ positively selected. CDR3 coding DNA: TGCAGCGTACGACAGGGAGCTGTAGAGACCCAGTACTTC. Translated: CSVRQGAVETQYF.